Following are 17 T cell receptor beta chains from one sample sequenced in a study of post-analysis software for immune sequencing data. Points from the study as a whole: The study found TRBV5-6, TRBV5-1 and TRBV20-1 among five TRBV segments more frequent in patients than controls.

Prepared TCR beta cDNA libraries contained unique molecular identifiers. TCRdb re-called the PCR reads with MiXCR, one entry per CDR3 protein. Of more than 450,000 distinct CDR3 sequences listed, approximately 34% are singletons. Their recognized antigens are unknown. The sequenced material came from blood. These receptors all come from a girl under 18 with multiple sclerosis.

A few counts support this clonotype. The chain carries TRBV7-9 and TRBJ2-7; perhaps D is TRBD1 or TRBD2 (5 bases each). CDR1 and CDR2 from the germline V gene are SEHNR and FQNEAQ (reference sequence). CDR3 length equals 15 residues. The V end lost 8 bases, the J end lost 0 bases, and 17 bases lay between the germline ends. The CDR3, as DNA: TGTGCCAGCGCTGGGGCCGGGACGCCCTCCTACGAGCAGTACTTC. Translated: CASAGAGTPSYEQYF. The variable domain in full, with the rest retrieved from reference TRBV7-9 and TRBJ2-7, is DTGVSQNPRHKITKRGQNVTFRCDPISEHNRLYWYRQTLGQGPEFLTYFQNEAQLEKSRLLSDRFSAERPKGSFSTLEIQRTEQGDSAMYLCASAGAGTPSYEQYFGPGTRLTVT.

This clonotype has a handful of counts. CDR3 residues: CASSPSGNYGYTF. As DNA, the CDR3 is TGCGCCAGCAGTCCGTCGGGGAACTATGGCTACACCTTC. The V and J genes are TRBV5-1 and TRBJ1-2; D unresolved. The CDR3 runs 13 residues. V lost 5 bases and J lost 2, with 10 bases in between. Germline values: CDR1 SGHRS, CDR2 YFSETQ.

This sequence joins TRBV29-1 and TRBJ2-7, with 8 nucleotides matching TRBD2. Germline V CDR1 and CDR2: SQVTM, ANQGSEA. This CDR3 region has 12 residues. This CDR3 is CSASGPGHEQYF. The CDR3 DNA is TGCAGTGCTAGCGGGCCAGGCCACGAGCAGTACTTC.

In its sample, this clonotype was seen once. The chain has TRBV20-1 and TRBJ1-5, with D perhaps matching TRBD1 (6 bases). Germline values: CDR1 DFQATT, CDR2 SNEGSKA (reference sequence). This CDR3 comprises 13 residues. V was pared by 5 bases and J by 6 bases, with 14 bases between. CDR3 nucleotide sequence: TGCAGTGCTCGCCAGGGGAAGGCTCAGCCCCAGCATTTT. It yields the protein CSARQGKAQPQHF.

CDR3 coding DNA: TGTGCTAGTGCTGAGGGGAACTATGGCTACACCTTC. Amino acid sequence: CASAEGNYGYTF. The J gene is TRBJ1-2, the V gene TRBV12-5, with D maybe TRBD1 (5 bases). CDR1 is LGHNT and CDR2 is FRNRAP in the germline V gene. V was trimmed by 7 bases and J by 2 bases, leaving 8 bases between them. CDR3 length: 12 amino acids.

The CDR3 DNA follows: TGCGCCAGCACGACGGACAGGCGACGGACAGATACGCAGTATTTT. Protein sequence: CASTTDRRRTDTQYF. The chain has TRBV5-1 and TRBJ2-3; 7 bases are a match to TRBD1. Germline loops: CDR1 SGHRS, CDR2 YFSETQ. There are 15 residues in the CDR3. V was pared by 6 bases and J by 3 bases, with 10 bases of the junction left unmatched. Using reference TRBV5-1 and TRBJ2-3 for the parts outside the CDR3, the full variable domain is KAGVTQTPRYLIKTRGQQVTLSCSPISGHRSVSWYQQTPGQGLQFLFEYFSETQRNKGNFPGRFSGRQFSNSRSEMNVSTLELGDSALYLCASTTDRRRTDTQYFGPGTRLTVL.

This clonotype was counted between two and nine times. The chain combines TRBV7-9 with TRBJ2-5, with D perhaps given as TRBD1 or TRBD2 (6 bases each). Per the germline V gene, CDR1 is SEHNR and CDR2 is FQNEAQ (reference sequence). Between the trimmed V and J ends, which lost 4 bases and 5 bases, there was a span of 20 bases. This CDR3 is built from 16 residues. CDR3 sequence reads: CASSSTEGGFQETQYF. The CDR3 DNA reads TGTGCCAGCAGCTCGACGGAGGGGGGTTTCCAGGAGACCCAGTACTTC.

This clonotype was picked up one time. The chain has TRBV2 and TRBJ2-5; either TRBD1 or TRBD2 may fit D (6 bases each). V was pared by 1 base and J by 3 bases, with 12 bases between. The CDR3 covers 15 residues. The germline CDR1 and CDR2 sequences are SNHLY and FYNNEI. CDR3 loop: CASSEGGATEETQYF. In DNA, the CDR3 is TGTGCCAGCAGTGAAGGGGGGGCTACGGAAGAGACCCAGTACTTC.

This clonotype appeared a few times. V and J are TRBV20-1 and TRBJ2-5; D possibly corresponds to TRBD1 (6 bases). Trimming cost V 6 bases and J 6 bases, with 20 bases left between them. From germline, CDR1 is DFQATT and CDR2 SNEGSKA (reference sequence). This CDR3 contains 14 residues. The chain's CDR3 is CSATLGRRGQTQYF. In DNA, the CDR3 is TGCAGTGCCACCCTGGGGCGCAGGGGACAGACCCAGTACTTC.

V and J are TRBV12-3 or TRBV12-4 and TRBJ1-2, with D unclear. The CDR3 extends over 13 amino acids. The ends were cut back, 9 bases at V and 0 bases at J, with 11 bases in the middle. The CDR3, as DNA: TGTGCCAGTAGACGGGATTCTAACTATGGCTACACCTTC. It codes for CASRRDSNYGYTF.

This chain connects TRBV10-2 to TRBJ2-5, with 9 bases aligning to TRBD2. V was pared by 7 bases and J by 11 bases, with 11 bases of the junction left unmatched. Germline V gene sequence: CDR1 WSHSY, CDR2 SAAADI. The CDR3 covers 13 residues. CDR3 sequence reads: CASIRAGGNEQYF. The CDR3 DNA is TGCGCCAGCATTAGGGCGGGGGGGAATGAGCAGTACTTC.

The chain employs TRBV5-1 and TRBJ2-1, with 9 bases that match TRBD2. The CDR3 spans 16 residues. Germline lookup yields CDR1 SGHRS and CDR2 YFSETQ. After removal of 1 base from V and 2 bases from J, the junction contained 4 bases not matched to a gene. This chain's CDR3 is CASSLRGGGTYNEQFF. For the CDR3, the DNA is TGCGCCAGCAGCTTGCGCGGGGGGGGGACCTACAATGAGCAGTTCTTC. Based on the CDR3 plus reference TRBV5-1 and TRBJ2-1, the full variable domain is KAGVTQTPRYLIKTRGQQVTLSCSPISGHRSVSWYQQTPGQGLQFLFEYFSETQRNKGNFPGRFSGRQFSNSRSEMNVSTLELGDSALYLCASSLRGGGTYNEQFFGPGTRLTVL.

The chain joins TRBV20-1 to TRBJ1-5; a weak D match, TRBD1 (6 bases). This CDR3 is 13 amino acids long. Looked up from germline, CDR1 is DFQATT and CDR2 is SNEGSKA (reference sequence). V lost 5 bases to trimming and J lost 4 bases, with 12 bases between them. The CDR3 DNA sequence: TGCAGTGCTCAAGGACAGATGAATCAGCCCCAGCATTTT. This translates into CSAQGQMNQPQHF.

V usage is TRBV13 and J usage is TRBJ2-1, with 15 bases fitting TRBD2. Germline trimming cut 8 bases from V and 14 bases from J; bases unmatched to any gene: 13. CDR1 is PRHDT, CDR2 FYEKMQ, per germline (reference sequence). The CDR3 consists of 15 residues. Here the CDR3 reads CASVSDPGLAGGKFF. The CDR3 nucleotides are TGTGCCAGCGTCTCCGACCCGGGACTAGCGGGGGGCAAGTTCTTC.

The V gene is TRBV7-2, the J gene TRBJ2-2; weak D call: TRBD2 (5 bases). Trimming pared 5 bases from V and 0 bases from J, leaving 10 bases between. Per germline, CDR1 SGHTA and CDR2 FQGNSA. The CDR3 is made up of 15 amino acids. CDR3: CASSILRANTGELFF. For the CDR3, the DNA is TGTGCCAGCAGCATTCTGAGGGCGAACACCGGGGAGCTGTTTTTT.

This clonotype was seen a handful of times. The chain couples TRBV29-1 to TRBJ1-2, with D hard to call. The germline V gene encodes CDR1 SQVTM and CDR2 ANQGSEA. The CDR3 has 10 amino acids. Trimming stripped 6 bases from V and 8 bases from J, with 10 bases between. CDR3 protein: CSVSGWGYTF. CDR3 DNA: TGCAGCGTGTCGGGGTGGGGCTACACCTTC.

This clonotype was counted at least ten times. The CDR3 is CSARDPTGETQYF. CDR3 nucleotides: TGCAGTGCTAGAGATCCAACGGGGGAGACCCAGTACTTC. The rearrangement links TRBV20-1 to TRBJ2-5; tentative D call: TRBD2 (5 bases). The CDR3 consists of 13 residues. Trimming removed 0 bases at V and 5 bases at J, with 10 bases between. CDR1 is DFQATT and CDR2 is SNEGSKA in the germline V gene (reference sequence).